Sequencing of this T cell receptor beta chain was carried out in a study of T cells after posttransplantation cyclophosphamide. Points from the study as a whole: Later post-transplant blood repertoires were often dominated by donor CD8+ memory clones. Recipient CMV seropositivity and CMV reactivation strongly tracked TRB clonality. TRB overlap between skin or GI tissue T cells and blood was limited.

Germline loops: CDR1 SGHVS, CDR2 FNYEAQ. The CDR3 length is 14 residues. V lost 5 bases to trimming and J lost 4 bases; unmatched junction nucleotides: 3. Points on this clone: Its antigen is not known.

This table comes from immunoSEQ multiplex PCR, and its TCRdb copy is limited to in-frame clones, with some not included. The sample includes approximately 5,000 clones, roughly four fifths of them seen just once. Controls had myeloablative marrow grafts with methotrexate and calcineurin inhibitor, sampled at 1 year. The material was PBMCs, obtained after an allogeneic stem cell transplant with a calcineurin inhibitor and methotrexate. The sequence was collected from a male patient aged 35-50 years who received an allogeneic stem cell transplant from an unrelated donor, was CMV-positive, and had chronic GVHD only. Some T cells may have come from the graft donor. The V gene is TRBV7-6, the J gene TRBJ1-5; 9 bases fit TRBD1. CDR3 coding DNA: TGTGCCAGCAGCGCGGGGACAGGGAATCAGCCCCAGCATTTT. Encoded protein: CASSAGTGNQPQHF.